The T cell receptor (beta chain) under discussion was sequenced for a study of CD8 T cells in ankylosing spondylitis. Notes on the study in general: In ankylosing spondylitis blood, a motif of eight highly homologous TCR beta variants appeared characteristic. CD8+ disease-linked clones were present at relatively low frequencies in blood. Both synovial fluid and blood in reactive arthritis had previously been reported to carry some motif variants. In ankylosing spondylitis patients, matched synovial fluid reportedly showed significant enrichment of disease-linked clones.

The CDR3 is 15 residues long. Germline V lookup: CDR1 DFQATT, CDR2 SNEGSKA (reference sequence). Trimming removed 2 bases from V and 6 bases from J, with 17 bases in between. This clonotype was picked up many times. Its antigen is as yet unknown. Libraries for TCR beta were made by quantitative 5'-RACE with molecular barcodes. Each CDR3 protein gets one entry after TCRdb re-called the 5' RACE reads with MiXCR. There are 200,000 to 250,000 distinct CDR3 sequences in the sample; about 7% occur only once, and around 14% lies in the top ten. Sequenced input: blood, either unsorted or a sorted T cell fraction (not recorded which). The rearrangement links TRBV20-1 to TRBJ1-5; the D gene is possibly TRBD1 (5 bases). This clonotype was obtained from a male donor with ankylosing spondylitis. The DNA of the CDR3 is TGCAGTGCTAGAATGGGGCCTGGATACACTCAGCCCCAGCATTTT. Its translation: CSARMGPGYTQPQHF.